Below are 15 T cell receptor beta chains sequenced from a single sample in a study of cytotoxic CD8 clonotypes in ibrutinib-treated CLL. Assay: immunoSEQ multiplex PCR; the TCRdb copy retains only in-frame clones and omits some. The table lists a few hundred thousand clones, over 60% of them singletons. Material: PBMCs, obtained after 36 months of ibrutinib treatment. The receptors shown here come from a human donor with chronic lymphocytic leukemia.

The rearrangement links TRBV7-9 to TRBJ1-1; D may be TRBD1 (5 bases). V lost 7 bases to trimming and J lost 8 bases, with 17 bases between them. The CDR3 runs to 13 residues. Germline CDR1 SEHNR, CDR2 FQNEAQ (reference sequence). The CDR3, as DNA: TGTGCCAGCATCCTAGCCGGGGGGTTAGAAGCTTTCTTT. This translates into CASILAGGLEAFF.

The chain joins TRBV7-9 to TRBJ2-5; D ambiguous. Trimming took 1 base from V and 5 from J, leaving 20 bases between them. In germline, CDR1 is SEHNR, CDR2 FQNEAQ (reference sequence). The length of the CDR3 is 17 residues. Here the CDR3 reads CASSLVVGQTLWETQYF. The CDR3 bases are TGTGCCAGCAGCTTAGTAGTCGGCCAGACACTTTGGGAGACCCAGTACTTC.

The chain links TRBV10-3 to TRBJ2-7; 11 bases are shared with TRBD1. This CDR3 is 16 amino acids long. The V gene's germline CDR1 is ENHRY and CDR2 SYGVKD. The trim removed 8 bases at V and 4 bases at J, leaving 13 bases unmatched. Here the CDR3 DNA reads TGTGCCATCCAAGGACAGGGGGCTACCTTCGGGTACGAGCAGTACTTC. Protein product: CAIQGQGATFGYEQYF.

This clone occurred a few times. The genes are TRBV9 and TRBJ2-5; D is unresolved. CDR1 is SGDLS and CDR2 is YYNGEE in the germline V gene. The ends were cut back, 5 bases at V and 2 bases at J, with 19 bases in the middle. The CDR3 has 16 residues. The CDR3 is CASSPSLGMGQETQYF. The CDR3 region has the DNA TGTGCCAGCAGTCCTAGTCTGGGGATGGGACAAGAGACCCAGTACTTC.

This clone came up a few times. The chain uses TRBV6-1 and TRBJ2-7, with TRBD1 matching 11 bases. Germline V gives CDR1 MNHNS, CDR2 SASEGT. Germline trimming cut 6 bases from V and 0 bases from J; bases unmatched to any gene: 1. The CDR3 has 14 amino acids. CDR3 nucleotides: TGTGCCAGCAGGGGGACAGGGGGCTCCTACGAGCAGTACTTC. Translation gives CASRGTGGSYEQYF.

The chain is built from TRBV27 and TRBJ1-6, with 7 bases lining up with TRBD1. V gave up 5 bases and J gave up 7 bases; unmatched junction bases: 5. The CDR3 sequence is 14 residues long. CDR1 MNHEY and CDR2 SMNVEV come from the germline V gene (reference sequence). The CDR3 region is CASSRDRVNSPLHF. The CDR3 bases are TGTGCCAGCAGTCGAGACAGGGTAAATTCACCCCTCCACTTT.

This clone was seen a few times. The chain recombines TRBV6-5 with TRBJ2-7, with D tentatively TRBD2 (6 bases). V shed 6 bases and J shed 0 bases, with 12 bases lying between them. There are 14 residues in the CDR3. Germline V gene lookup returns CDR1 MNHEY and CDR2 SVGAGI. The CDR3, as DNA: TGTGCCAGCAGGGCCGGGAGCTACTCCTACGAGCAGTACTTC. Translated, it gives CASRAGSYSYEQYF.

This clone came up a few times. V and J are TRBV7-8 and TRBJ2-3; 7 nucleotides agree with TRBD1. Trimming removed 3 bases from V and 0 bases from J; junction bases left unmatched: 12. This CDR3 has 18 residues. CDR1 SGHVS and CDR2 FQNEAQ come from the germline V gene. The CDR3 DNA is TGTGCCAGCAGCTTCGTGACAGGGCCCTATACTAGCACAGATACGCAGTATTTT. Its translation is CASSFVTGPYTSTDTQYF.

This sequence joins TRBV20-1 and TRBJ2-5; D is undetermined. Gene TRBJ2-7 matches the end of the DNA better, so the J call may be wrong. Germline-derived CDR1 and CDR2 are DFQATT and SNEGSKA (reference sequence). The CDR3 covers 11 residues. CDR3 sequence reads: CSASVAREQYF. The CDR3 DNA reads TGCAGTGCTAGCGTGGCACGCGAGCAGTACTTC.

J is TRBJ2-7 and V is TRBV4-3, with 12 bases fitting TRBD2. Germline V gene lookup returns CDR1 LGHNA and CDR2 YSLEER. J lost 5 bases, V lost 0 bases, and 8 bases had no gene match. The CDR3 has 17 residues. The CDR3 spells CASSQDWSSGRADEQYF. The CDR3 nucleotides are TGCGCCAGCAGCCAAGATTGGTCTAGCGGGAGGGCAGACGAGCAGTACTTC.

The J gene is TRBJ2-1, the V gene TRBV15; D is perhaps TRBD2 (6 bases). CDR1 and CDR2 (germline): LNHNV, YYDKDF (reference sequence). The ends were cut back, 3 bases at V and 2 bases at J, with 8 bases in the middle. The CDR3 is made up of 14 amino acids. CDR3 sequence (DNA): TGTGCCACCAGCAGGCCGGGGGCCTACAATGAGCAGTTCTTC. This translates into CATSRPGAYNEQFF.

The rearrangement links TRBV5-8 to TRBJ2-7, with D hard to call. Trimming cost V 4 bases and J 0 bases, with 17 bases left between them. Looked up from germline, CDR1 is SGHTS and CDR2 is YDEGEE. The CDR3 runs to 16 residues. The CDR3 sequence is CASSLRTFRSSYEQYF. Here the CDR3 DNA reads TGTGCCAGCAGCCTGAGGACGTTTCGGAGCTCCTACGAGCAGTACTTC.

This clone was found once. J is TRBJ2-3 and V is TRBV4-1; 9 bases fit TRBD2. The ends lost 5 bases at V and 1 base at J; junction bases unmatched: 7. Germline-derived CDR1 and CDR2 are MGHRA and YSYEKL. The CDR3 sequence is 16 residues long. The CDR3 DNA reads as TGCGCCAGCAGCTTAGGTTTAGCGGGGGGCACAGATACGCAGTATTTT. Its protein is CASSLGLAGGTDTQYF.

The chain has TRBV7-2 and TRBJ2-3, with a possible D match to TRBD2 (6 bases). V was clipped by 5 bases and J by 5 bases, with 17 bases between them. The CDR3 spans 15 residues. The germline V gene encodes CDR1 SGHTA and CDR2 FQGNSA. The CDR3 loop is CASSEETGLRDTQYF. CDR3 sequence (DNA): TGTGCCAGCAGCGAAGAAACGGGACTCCGAGATACGCAGTATTTT. Looking up the rest from reference TRBV7-2 and TRBJ2-3 gives the full variable domain: GAGVSQSPSNKVTEKGKDVELRCDPISGHTALYWYRQSLGQGLEFLIYFQGNSAPDKSGLPSDRFSAERTGGSVSTLTIQRTQQEDSAVYLCASSEETGLRDTQYFGPGTRLTVL.

This clone was found a few times. The chain uses TRBV30 and TRBJ2-7; D ambiguous. Trimming removed 8 bases at V and 6 bases at J, with 11 bases between. The CDR3 is 10 residues long. The germline CDR1 and CDR2 sequences are GTSNPN and SVGIG (reference sequence). The CDR3 sequence is CALSPSEQYF. CDR3 nucleotide sequence: TGTGCCCTCAGCCCTAGCGAGCAGTACTTC. Together with reference TRBV30 and TRBJ2-7, the CDR3 gives the full variable domain: SQTIHQWPATLVQPVGSPLSLECTVEGTSNPNLYWYRQAAGRGLQLLFYSVGIGQISSEVPQNLSASRPQDRQFILSSKKLLLSDSGFYLCALSPSEQYFGPGTRLTVT.